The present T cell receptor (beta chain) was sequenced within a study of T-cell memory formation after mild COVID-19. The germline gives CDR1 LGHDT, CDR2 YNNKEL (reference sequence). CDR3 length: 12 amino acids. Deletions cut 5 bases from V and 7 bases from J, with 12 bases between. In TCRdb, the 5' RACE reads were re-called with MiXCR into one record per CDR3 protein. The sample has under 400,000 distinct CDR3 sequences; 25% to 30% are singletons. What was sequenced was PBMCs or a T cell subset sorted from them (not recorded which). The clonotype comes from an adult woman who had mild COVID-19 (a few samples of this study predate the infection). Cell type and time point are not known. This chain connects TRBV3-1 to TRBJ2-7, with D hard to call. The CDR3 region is CASSGISGEQYF. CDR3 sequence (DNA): TGTGCCAGCAGCGGAATTTCCGGAGAGCAGTACTTC.